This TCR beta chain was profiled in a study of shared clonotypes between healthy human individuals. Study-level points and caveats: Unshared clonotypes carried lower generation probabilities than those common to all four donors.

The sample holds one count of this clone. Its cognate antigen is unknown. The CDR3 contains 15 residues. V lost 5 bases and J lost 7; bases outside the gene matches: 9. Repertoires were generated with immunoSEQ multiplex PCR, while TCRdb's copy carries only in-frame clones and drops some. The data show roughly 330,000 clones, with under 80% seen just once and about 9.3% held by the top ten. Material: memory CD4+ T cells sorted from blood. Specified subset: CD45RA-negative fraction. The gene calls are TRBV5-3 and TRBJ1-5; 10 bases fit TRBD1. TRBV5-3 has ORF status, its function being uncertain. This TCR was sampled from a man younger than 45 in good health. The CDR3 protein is CARSQDRGREQPQHF. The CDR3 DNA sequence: TGTGCCAGAAGTCAAGACAGGGGGCGAGAGCAGCCCCAGCATTTT.